This T cell receptor (beta chain) appears in the sequencing data of a study of type 1 regulatory T cells. About the research overall: An in vitro protocol generated T-allo10, a Tr1-enriched, alloantigen-specific CD4 T cell product.

Per germline, CDR1 LNHDA and CDR2 SQIVND (reference sequence). V was cut by 3 bases and J by 0 bases, with 3 bases left in between. The CDR3 has 13 residues. TCRdb re-analysed the reads in MiXCR, keeping a single row per CDR3 protein. The sample includes 80,000 to 100,000 distinct CDR3 sequences, roughly a third of them seen just once. The sample comprised CD4+ T cells, either the whole sample or a sorted fraction (not recorded which). The sequence was obtained from a human donor in good health. The chain has TRBV19 and TRBJ1-5; D is undetermined. CDR3 in DNA: TGTGCCAGTAGTATTTCTAGCAATCAGCCCCAGCATTTT. As protein: CASSISSNQPQHF.